A single T cell receptor beta chain is shown here with its context. The antigen remains unidentified. Blood genomic DNA input for TRB amplification was 250-500 ng. The CDR3 consists of 12 residues. Trimming removed 6 bases from V and 5 bases from J; junction bases left unmatched: 5. The germline gives CDR1 SGHRS, CDR2 YFSETQ. BIOMED2 TRB-A/B primer pools were used in multiplex TRB PCR. TCRdb ran MiXCR on the multiplex PCR reads and lists one entry per CDR3 protein. The repertoire consists of roughly 7,000 distinct CDR3 sequences, with roughly 20% occurring once and the leading ten covering over 3.5%. This record belongs to a study of T and B cells in COVID-19 patients. Study-level information: Active-infection patients were older, median approximately 68 years, than recovered patients, median around 34 years.

Study observations and caveats: Active COVID-19 showed highly clonal TRB repertoires; recovery showed diversity and richness above healthy donors.

Material for sequencing was blood. The V call is TRBV5-1, the J call TRBJ2-7, with 7 bases that match TRBD1. The source is a human donor who had recovered from COVID-19. The CDR3 region has the DNA TGCGCCAGCACATTGACAGGGAACGAGCAGTACTTC. Its translation is CASTLTGNEQYF. Combining the CDR3 with reference TRBV5-1 and TRBJ2-7 gives the whole variable domain KAGVTQTPRYLIKTRGQQVTLSCSPISGHRSVSWYQQTPGQGLQFLFEYFSETQRNKGNFPGRFSGRQFSNSRSEMNVSTLELGDSALYLCASTLTGNEQYFGPGTRLTVT.